The source of this TCR beta chain is a study of Ad26.COV2.S vaccination and SARS-CoV-2 variants. About the study: Intramuscular Ad26.COV2.S at 5x10^10 or 1x10^11 viral particles.

Assay used: immunoSEQ multiplex PCR; TCRdb lists only in-frame clones, some missing. This table holds 400,000 to 500,000 clones, 70% to 90% found once. V shed 5 bases, J shed 7 bases, and the junction held 9 bases outside the gene matches. The CDR3 runs to 14 residues. The germline gives CDR1 MDHEN, CDR2 SYDVKM. This sample's treatment: 15 to 20 received Ad26.COV2.S at low or high dose, single or two shots; 5 received placebo; per-sample allocation not given. The investigators took samples on day 63 after the first vaccine or placebo injection. This TCR was recovered from a person aged 18 to 59 who received the Ad26.COV2.S COVID-19 vaccine or a placebo. The starting material was peripheral blood, obtained in a trial of Ad26.COV2.S vaccine versus placebo. This sequence joins TRBV28 and TRBJ1-2; 8 bases match TRBD1. The CDR3 DNA is TGTGCCAGCAGTAAAACGGACAGGGCGGGTGGCTACACCTTC. Protein product: CASSKTDRAGGYTF.